This T cell receptor beta chain was profiled in a study of blood T cell repertoires in COVID-19. Study as a whole: Sources were T cells, B-cell-depleted T cells, or PBMCs; the material itself was cDNA or gDNA.

Participants, 18 to 89 years old, spanned some 23 US areas. Participant-given clinical history determined each cohort assignment. All exposed participants met a person with COVID-19 within 2 weeks before entering the study. Repertoires were generated with immunoSEQ multiplex PCR, while TCRdb's copy carries only in-frame clones and drops some. The table shows about 200,000 clones, with roughly 84% occurring only once. This CDR3 spans 15 amino acids. The V gene end was trimmed by 4 bases and the J gene end by 5 bases; junction bases not matched to a gene: 9. From germline, CDR1 is SGHRS and CDR2 YFSETQ.

This sequence originates from a woman between 25 and 40 years old who had been exposed to COVID-19. The specimen was PBMCs or T cells enriched from blood (not recorded which). The rearrangement uses TRBV5-1 and TRBJ2-1, with TRBD2 matching 7 bases. The CDR3 region has the DNA TGCGCCAGCAGCCGTGTAGCGGGTGGTAACAATGAGCAGTTCTTC. Its translation: CASSRVAGGNNEQFF. Supplemented by reference TRBV5-1 and TRBJ2-1, the full variable domain reads KAGVTQTPRYLIKTRGQQVTLSCSPISGHRSVSWYQQTPGQGLQFLFEYFSETQRNKGNFPGRFSGRQFSNSRSEMNVSTLELGDSALYLCASSRVAGGNNEQFFGPGTRLTVL.